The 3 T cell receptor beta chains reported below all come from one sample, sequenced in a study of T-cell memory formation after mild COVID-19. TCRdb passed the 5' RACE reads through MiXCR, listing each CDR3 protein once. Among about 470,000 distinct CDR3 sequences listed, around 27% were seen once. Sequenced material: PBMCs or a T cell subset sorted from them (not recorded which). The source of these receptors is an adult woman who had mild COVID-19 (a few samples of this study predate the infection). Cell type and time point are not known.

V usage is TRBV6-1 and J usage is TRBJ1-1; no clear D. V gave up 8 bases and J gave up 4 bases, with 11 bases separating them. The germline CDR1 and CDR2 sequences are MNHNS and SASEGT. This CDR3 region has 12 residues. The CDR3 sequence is CASLRGGTEAFF. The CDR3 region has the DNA TGTGCCAGCTTACGGGGTGGCACTGAAGCTTTCTTT.

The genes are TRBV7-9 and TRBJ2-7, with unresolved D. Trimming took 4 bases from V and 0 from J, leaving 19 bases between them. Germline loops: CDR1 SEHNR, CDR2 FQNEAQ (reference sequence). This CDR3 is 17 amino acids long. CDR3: CASSYPGRGWSSYEQYF. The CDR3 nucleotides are TGTGCCAGCAGCTACCCTGGCCGAGGATGGAGCTCCTACGAGCAGTACTTC.

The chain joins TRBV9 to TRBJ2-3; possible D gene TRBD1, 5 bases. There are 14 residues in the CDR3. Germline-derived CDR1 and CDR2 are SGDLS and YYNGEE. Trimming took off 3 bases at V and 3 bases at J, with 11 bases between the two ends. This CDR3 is CASSAGFSTDTQYF. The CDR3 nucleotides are TGTGCCAGCAGCGCAGGGTTTAGTACAGATACGCAGTATTTT.